Below, one TCR beta chain is given with its context. Its matching antigen is unknown. This entry is derived from a study of cytomegalovirus exposure and HLA in healthy donors. The CDR3 runs 14 residues. Trimming removed 0 bases at V and 7 bases at J, with 8 bases between. CDR1 is SGHNT and CDR2 is YYREEE in the germline V gene (reference sequence). Regarding the study as a whole: For presence/absence analyses, sequencing depth was assumed to be roughly uniform across donors. Rarity held for most TCR sequences, but there were some public TCRs that occurred in many donors. Researchers counted 164 TCR beta chains as cytomegalovirus-associated.

It was with 60 Vbeta and 13 Jbeta primers that the PCR ran. The method was immunoSEQ multiplex PCR; TCRdb's version includes in-frame clones alone and lacks a portion of them. The sample consists of 200,000 or so clones, roughly four fifths of them appearing once. Source material: PBMCs. The gene calls are TRBV5-4 and TRBJ1-6, with a possible D match to TRBD1 (5 bases). This clonotype was sampled from a woman between 50 and 59 years old in good health and CMV-seropositive. The CDR3 bases are TGTGCCAGCAGCTTGGGACAGCAAAATTCACCCCTCCACTTT. The encoded protein is CASSLGQQNSPLHF.